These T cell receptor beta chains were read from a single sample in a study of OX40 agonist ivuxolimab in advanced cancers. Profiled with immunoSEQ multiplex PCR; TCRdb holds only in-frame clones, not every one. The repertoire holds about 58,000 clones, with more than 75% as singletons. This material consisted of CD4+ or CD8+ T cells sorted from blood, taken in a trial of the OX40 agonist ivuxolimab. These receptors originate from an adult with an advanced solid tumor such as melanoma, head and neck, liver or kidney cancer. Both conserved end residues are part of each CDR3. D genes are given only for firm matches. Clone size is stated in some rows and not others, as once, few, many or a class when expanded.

CASSPPPGGETQYF,TGTGCCAGCTCACCCCCCCCGGGGGGAGAGACCCAGTACTTC,NA,TRBJ2-5,TRBD2,TRBV18
CASSVGGNIQYF,TGTGCCAGCAGTGTAGGGGGAAACATTCAGTACTTC,NA,TRBJ2-4,NA,TRBV2
CASSEMFQGMGQPQHF,TGTGCCAGCAGTGAAATGTTTCAGGGAATGGGTCAGCCCCAGCATTTT,NA,TRBJ1-5,NA,TRBV6-1
CASSQDQSSGRRGQPQHF,TGTGCCAGCAGCCAAGACCAATCCTCGGGGAGGAGGGGTCAGCCCCAGCATTTT,once,TRBJ1-5,NA,TRBV4-2
CASSLRLAGSYEQYF,TGTGCCAGCAGCCTCAGACTAGCGGGGTCCTACGAGCAGTACTTC,NA,TRBJ2-7,TRBD2,TRBV2
CASSPREGASYEQYF,TGTGCCAGCTCACCACGCGAGGGGGCTTCCTACGAGCAGTACTTC,NA,TRBJ2-7,TRBD1,TRBV18
CATANRGGDYEQYF,TGTGCCACCGCAAACCGGGGGGGCGACTACGAGCAGTACTTC,NA,TRBJ2-7,TRBD2,TRBV15
CASSYIRRPYGYTF,TGTGCCAGCAGTTACATACGACGCCCCTATGGCTACACCTTC,NA,TRBJ1-2,NA,TRBV6-6
CASSPSPTGLYGYTF,TGTGCCAGCAGTCCGAGCCCGACAGGGTTATATGGCTACACCTTC,NA,TRBJ1-2,TRBD1,TRBV6-1
CASSHGTLDRTTNEKLFF,TGTGCCAGCAGCCACGGTACCCTAGACAGGACAACTAATGAAAAACTGTTTTTT,once,TRBJ1-4,NA,TRBV5-4
CASKGDARRYGYTF,TGTGCCAGCAAGGGGGACGCAAGGAGATATGGCTACACCTTC,NA,TRBJ1-2,NA,TRBV27
CASSHPRDKETQYF,TGCGCCAGCAGTCATCCCCGGGACAAAGAGACCCAGTACTTC,NA,TRBJ2-5,NA,TRBV10-2
CASSSGTVSDTQYF,TGCGCCAGCAGCTCCGGGACAGTATCAGATACGCAGTATTTT,NA,TRBJ2-3,TRBD1,TRBV5-1
CARMTPPGGHEQYF,TGTGCCAGGATGACACCGCCGGGGGGTCACGAGCAGTACTTC,NA,TRBJ2-7,TRBD2,TRBV5-3
CASKRTGLADNEQFF,TGTGCCAGTAAAAGGACGGGACTAGCTGACAATGAGCAGTTCTTC,NA,TRBJ2-1,TRBD2,TRBV19
CAWSVGPAGGQPQHF,TGTGCCTGGAGTGTGGGGCCCGCTGGGGGTCAGCCCCAGCATTTT,few,TRBJ1-5,NA,TRBV30
CASSLDNEKLFF,TGTGCCAGCAGCTTAGACAATGAAAAACTGTTTTTT,NA,TRBJ1-4,NA,TRBV7-9
CASSSGTSISYTQYF,TGTGCCAGCAGCAGCGGGACTAGTATTTCCTATACGCAGTATTTT,few,TRBJ2-3,TRBD2,TRBV5-4
CASSFSGTSGGTDTQYF,TGTGCCAGCAGCTTCTCCGGGACTAGCGGGGGCACAGATACGCAGTATTTT,few,TRBJ2-3,TRBD2,TRBV7-9
CASSPGQGGTGELFF,TGTGCCAGCAGTCCCGGACAGGGGGGCACCGGGGAGCTGTTTTTT,NA,TRBJ2-2,TRBD1,TRBV6-1
CASSLGTSGSFVTDTQYF,TGCGCCAGCAGCTTGGGGACTAGCGGGAGTTTTGTGACAGATACGCAGTATTTT,NA,TRBJ2-3,TRBD2,TRBV5-1
CASSEPSGTYGYTF,TGTGCCAGCAGTGAGCCCTCCGGGACCTATGGCTACACCTTC,NA,TRBJ1-2,NA,TRBV2
CASSSNIRADQPQHF,TGTGCCAGCTCATCCAACATAAGGGCCGATCAGCCCCAGCATTTT,NA,TRBJ1-5,NA,TRBV18
CANSISLGGGSSYEQYF,TGTGCCAACTCCATCTCATTAGGCGGGGGGTCTTCCTACGAGCAGTACTTC,NA,TRBJ2-7,TRBD2,TRBV6-7
CANSKEFARGREQYF,TGTGCCAACAGCAAAGAGTTTGCCAGGGGGCGCGAGCAGTACTTC,once,TRBJ2-7,TRBD1,TRBV10-3
CASSGQGGSNQPQHF,TGTGCCAGCAGCGGACAGGGAGGTAGCAATCAGCCCCAGCATTTT,NA,TRBJ1-5,TRBD1,TRBV6-1
CASRGQGVGSYTF,TGTGCCAGCAGGGGACAGGGAGTAGGAAGCTACACCTTC,NA,TRBJ1-2,TRBD1,TRBV27
CASSPMSGTQATDTQYF,TGTGCCAGCAGTCCCATGTCCGGGACCCAAGCCACAGATACGCAGTATTTT,NA,TRBJ2-3,NA,TRBV11-3
CSVRRQDTEAFF,TGCAGCGTTCGCCGGCAGGACACTGAAGCTTTCTTT,NA,TRBJ1-1,NA,TRBV29-1
CASSADRAGEQYF,TGTGCCAGCAGTGCCGACAGGGCGGGGGAGCAGTACTTC,NA,TRBJ2-7,NA,TRBV6-1
CASSLRQGTYEQYF,TGTGCCAGCAGCTTGAGACAGGGAACCTACGAGCAGTACTTC,NA,TRBJ2-7,TRBD1,TRBV5-6
CASSYRTGPSGNTIYF,TGTGCCAGCAGCTACCGGACAGGCCCCTCTGGAAACACCATATATTTT,NA,TRBJ1-3,TRBD1,TRBV5-6
CASSISGGRAYEQYF,TGCGCCAGCAGCATAAGCGGGGGGCGCGCGTACGAGCAGTACTTC,NA,TRBJ2-7,TRBD2,TRBV5-1
CASSPRIGTELSGNTIYF,TGTGCCAGCAGCCCCCGCATCGGGACGGAGCTCTCTGGAAACACCATATATTTT,NA,TRBJ1-3,NA,TRBV9
CASLNAVMGELEQYF,TGCGCCAGCTTAAATGCCGTGATGGGGGAACTCGAGCAGTACTTC,NA,TRBJ2-7,NA,TRBV10-2
CAISWQNYQYF,TGTGCCATCAGTTGGCAGAATTACCAGTACTTC,once,TRBJ2-5,NA,TRBV10-3
CATLLSNGANVLTF,TGTGCCACCCTGCTCAGTAATGGGGCCAACGTCCTGACTTTC,NA,TRBJ2-6,NA,TRBV6-5
CAWSPRDRGSPPQFF,TGTGCCTGGAGCCCCAGGGACAGGGGGTCCCCCCCGCAGTTCTTC,NA,TRBJ2-1,TRBD1,TRBV30
CASSFDRGATYEQYF,TGTGCCAGCAGTTTTGACAGGGGGGCAACCTACGAGCAGTACTTC,NA,TRBJ2-7,TRBD1,TRBV6-5
CASSPSQLADTQYF,TGTGCCAGCTCACCTTCTCAATTGGCAGATACGCAGTATTTT,few,TRBJ2-3,NA,TRBV18
CASSEVWTGTFYGYTF,TGTGCCAGCAGTGAAGTCTGGACAGGGACCTTCTATGGCTACACCTTC,few,TRBJ1-2,TRBD1,TRBV6-1
CASRLAGGVTGELFF,TGTGCCAGCAGACTAGCGGGGGGCGTCACCGGGGAGCTGTTTTTT,NA,TRBJ2-2,TRBD2,TRBV2
CASSLNQDQPQHF,TGTGCCAGCAGCTTAAATCAGGATCAGCCCCAGCATTTT,medium-sized,TRBJ1-5,NA,TRBV11-3
CASRLTAEAYNEQFF,TGTGCCAGCAGGTTGACGGCGGAGGCCTACAATGAGCAGTTCTTC,once,TRBJ2-1,NA,TRBV5-4
CASSYLGPTYEQYF,TGTGCCAGCAGTTACCTAGGGCCGACCTACGAGCAGTACTTC,NA,TRBJ2-7,NA,TRBV6-5
CASRAGPLMNTEAFF,TGTGCCAGCAGGGCAGGACCCTTGATGAACACTGAAGCTTTCTTT,few,TRBJ1-1,NA,TRBV19
CASGLVLGQGNGYTF,TGTGCTAGTGGTTTGGTATTAGGACAGGGGAATGGCTACACCTTC,NA,TRBJ1-2,TRBD1,TRBV12-5
CASGTVGYEQYF,TGTGCCAGCGGGACAGTAGGCTACGAGCAGTACTTC,NA,TRBJ2-7,TRBD1,TRBV27
CASSPQGGNQPQHF,TGTGCCAGCTCACCTCAGGGAGGCAATCAGCCCCAGCATTTT,NA,TRBJ1-5,NA,TRBV18
CASSLGQGYQETQYF,TGCGCCAGCAGCCTTGGACAGGGGTACCAAGAGACCCAGTACTTC,NA,TRBJ2-5,TRBD1,TRBV5-1